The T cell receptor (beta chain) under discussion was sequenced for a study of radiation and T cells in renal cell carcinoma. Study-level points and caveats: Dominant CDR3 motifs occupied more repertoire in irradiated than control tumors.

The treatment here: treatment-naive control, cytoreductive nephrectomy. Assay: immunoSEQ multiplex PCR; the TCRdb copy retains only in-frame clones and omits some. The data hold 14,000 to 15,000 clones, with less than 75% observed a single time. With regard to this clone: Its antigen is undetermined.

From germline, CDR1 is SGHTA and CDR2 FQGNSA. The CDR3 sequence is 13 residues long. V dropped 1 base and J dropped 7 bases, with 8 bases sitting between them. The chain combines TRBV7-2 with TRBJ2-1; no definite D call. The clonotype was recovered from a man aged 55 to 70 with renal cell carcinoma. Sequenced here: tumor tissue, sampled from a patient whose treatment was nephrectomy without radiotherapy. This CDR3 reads CASSLVHGNEQFF. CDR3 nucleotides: TGTGCCAGCAGCTTAGTTCACGGAAATGAGCAGTTCTTC.